The 5 T cell receptor beta chains below come from one sample, sequenced in a study of a mutant IDH1 vaccine in newly diagnosed glioma. Their recognized antigens are unknown. Profiled with immunoSEQ multiplex PCR; TCRdb holds only in-frame clones, not every one. The table shows approximately 35,000 clones, with approximately 53% occurring only once. Time point given: week 5, during vaccination. A single vaccine dose contained 300 ug of mutant IDH1 20-mer peptide, and topical imiquimod was used with it. Sequencing was performed on PBMCs, taken from a glioma patient whose treatment included an IDH1 peptide vaccine. The receptors were sampled from a woman between 18 and 29 years old with glioma.

This clone was seen just once. The CDR3 spells CATSGVSYNEQFF. For the CDR3, the DNA is TGTGCCACCTCGGGGGTCTCCTACAATGAGCAGTTCTTC. V is TRBV6-1 and J is TRBJ2-1, with D possibly TRBD2 on 6 matching bases. This CDR3 region has 13 residues. The germline CDR1 and CDR2 sequences are MNHNS and SASEGT. V lost 10 bases to trimming and J lost 0 bases, with 10 bases between them.

The table lists this clone with a few counts. The chain employs TRBV5-6 and TRBJ1-2; D gene uncertain. The V and J ends lost 4 bases and 6 bases respectively, with 13 bases between them. This CDR3 is built from 13 residues. Looked up from germline, CDR1 is SGHDT and CDR2 is YYEEEE. The CDR3 loop reads CASSRPNSNGYTF. The CDR3 DNA sequence: TGTGCCAGCAGCCGCCCCAACTCAAATGGCTACACCTTC.

The V gene is TRBV5-1, the J gene TRBJ1-6; D not certain. The V gene lost 4 bases and the J gene lost 7 bases, with 15 bases spanning the gap. The V gene's germline CDR1 is SGHRS and CDR2 YFSETQ. The CDR3 length is 15 residues. The CDR3 DNA follows: TGCGCCAGCAGCCACGGGAGAGACCCAAATTCACCCCTCCACTTT. This encodes CASSHGRDPNSPLHF.

A single count supports this clone. The chain couples TRBV6-5 to TRBJ2-3; a possible D gene is TRBD2 (6 bases). The CDR3 contains 15 residues. The germline V and J ends were trimmed by 1 base and 4 bases, with 12 bases remaining between them. Germline V gene lookup returns CDR1 MNHEY and CDR2 SVGAGI. The CDR3 region has the DNA TGTGCCAGCAGTTACTTGGGGGGAAGAGCAGATACGCAGTATTTT. This codes for CASSYLGGRADTQYF.

J is TRBJ2-3 and V is TRBV7-9; D unclear. The V end lost 5 bases, the J end lost 0 bases, and 6 bases lay between the germline ends. CDR3 length: 13 amino acids. The germline V gene has CDR1 SEHNR and CDR2 FQNEAQ (reference sequence). The CDR3 here is CASSPPSTDTQYF. DNA for the CDR3: TGTGCCAGCAGCCCTCCTAGCACAGATACGCAGTATTTT.